The sequence of this TCR beta chain was determined in a study of metastatic and nonmetastatic thyroid tumors. Patients underwent thyroid surgery, and none had received any treatment before it. In the source study's methods: For papillary thyroid cancer, a distant-metastasis classifier was constructed from CDR3 differences observed across clinicopathological groups. TCRdb re-called the PCR reads through MiXCR. The V and J calls come from TCRdb's annotation, not from the publication. Among 30,000 to 50,000 clones listed, 13% were seen once. Overall study findings and caveats: Malignant tumors reportedly showed significantly higher TCR beta diversity than benign nodules in both blood and tumor.

This clone was seen many times. Its cognate antigen is unknown. V was shortened by 2 bases and J by 0 bases, with 14 bases between the two germline ends. CDR3 size: 17 residues. Germline V gene data show CDR1 as SGHNT and CDR2 as YENEEA. The sequence was collected from a female donor with papillary thyroid cancer or a benign thyroid nodule (not recorded which). Some clones in this sample may be carry-over from other donors' samples. This chain uses TRBV11-3 with TRBJ1-3, with no clear D. The sample taken for sequencing was blood. As DNA, the CDR3 is TGTGCCAGCAGCTTATTTTCTGGACGAGGCTCTGGAAACACCATATATTTT. Encoded protein: CASSLFSGRGSGNTIYF.